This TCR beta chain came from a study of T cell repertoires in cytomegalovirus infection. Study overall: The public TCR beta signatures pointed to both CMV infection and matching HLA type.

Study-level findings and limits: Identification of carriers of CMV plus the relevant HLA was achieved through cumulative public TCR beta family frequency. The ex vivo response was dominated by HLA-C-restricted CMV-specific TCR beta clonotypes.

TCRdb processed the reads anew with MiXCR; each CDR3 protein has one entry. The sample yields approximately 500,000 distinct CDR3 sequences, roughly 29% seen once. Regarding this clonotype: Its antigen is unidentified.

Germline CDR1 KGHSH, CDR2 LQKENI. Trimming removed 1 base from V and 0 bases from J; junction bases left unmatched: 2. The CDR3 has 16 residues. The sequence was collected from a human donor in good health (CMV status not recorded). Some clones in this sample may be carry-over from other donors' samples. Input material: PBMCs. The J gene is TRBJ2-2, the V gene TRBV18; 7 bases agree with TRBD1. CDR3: CASSPQGASNTGELFF. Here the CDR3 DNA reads TGTGCCAGCTCACCACAGGGGGCTTCGAACACCGGGGAGCTGTTTTTT. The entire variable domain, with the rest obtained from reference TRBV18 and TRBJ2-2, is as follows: NAGVMQNPRHLVRRRGQEARLRCSPMKGHSHVYWYRQLPEEGLKFMVYLQKENIIDESGMPKERFSAEFPKEGPSILRIQQVVRGDSAAYFCASSPQGASNTGELFFGEGSRLTVL.